Below are 25 T cell receptor beta chains sequenced from a single sample in a study of human T cells and chemical hapten exposure. Time point indicated: healthy volunteer bleed at 6 weeks. The study extracted total RNA from unfractionated whole blood. MiXCR, applied by TCRdb to the RACE reads, yields one record per CDR3 protein. This sample has roughly 75,000 distinct CDR3 sequences; about 8.6% occur once, and the top ten carry about 1.8%. Input material: whole blood. The receptor set was obtained from a female donor in good health. Some clones in this sample may be carry-over from other donors' samples.

This clonotype has just a few counts. The chain has TRBV29-1 and TRBJ2-7; TRBD1 might be the D (6 bases). V was shortened by 6 bases and J by 2 bases, with 20 bases between the two germline ends. The CDR3 totals 15 residues. Germline loops: CDR1 SQVTM, CDR2 ANQGSEA. CDR3 residues: CSVLDSGHVPYEQYF. CDR3 nucleotide sequence: TGCAGCGTCCTGGATTCGGGACACGTACCCTACGAGCAGTACTTC.

This clonotype was found many times. The chain uses TRBV5-1 and TRBJ2-3, with D tentatively TRBD2 (5 bases). V lost 1 base and J 6 bases, leaving 9 bases between the germline ends. There are 13 residues in the CDR3. CDR1 is SGHRS and CDR2 is YFSETQ in the germline V gene. CDR3 loop: CASSLIGLDTQYF. The CDR3 region has the DNA TGCGCCAGCAGCTTGATAGGACTGGATACGCAGTATTTT.

V is TRBV6-5 and J is TRBJ2-3, with D possibly being TRBD1 (5 bases). From germline, CDR1 is MNHEY and CDR2 SVGAGI. With 5 bases removed from V and 2 bases from J, the gap between germline ends came to 14 bases. There are 15 residues in the CDR3. CDR3 DNA sequence: TGTGCCAGCAGTGCCGAGACAGCTTTCACAGATACGCAGTATTTT. This encodes CASSAETAFTDTQYF.

J is TRBJ2-2 and V is TRBV24-1; 7 bases match TRBD1. Looked up from germline, CDR1 is KGHDR and CDR2 is SFDVKD. The V segment lost 4 bases and the J segment 5 bases; nucleotides outside the gene matches: 12. The CDR3 is made up of 17 amino acids. In DNA, the CDR3 is TGTGCCACCAGTGACACCCGACAGGGAAAACGGACCGGGGAGCTGTTTTTT. Its protein product is CATSDTRQGKRTGELFF.

This clonotype was found a few times. The V and J genes are TRBV27 and TRBJ1-3, with 7 bases that match TRBD1. CDR3 size: 15 residues. V was clipped by 5 bases and J by 4 bases; unmatched bases: 8. Germline assignment: CDR1 MNHEY and CDR2 SMNVEV (reference sequence). CDR3 in amino acids: CASSPLRTGGNTIYF. The DNA for the CDR3 is TGTGCCAGCAGTCCACTGCGGACAGGCGGAAACACCATATATTTT.

This clonotype was seen a few times. The gene calls are TRBV19 and TRBJ1-4, with 9 bases aligning to TRBD1. The CDR3 has 14 residues. V was clipped by 4 bases and J by 5 bases; unmatched bases: 2. In germline, CDR1 is LNHDA, CDR2 SQIVND (reference sequence). The CDR3 region is CASSRTGVNEKLFF. CDR3 in DNA: TGTGCCAGTAGTAGGACAGGGGTCAATGAAAAACTGTTTTTT.

This clonotype was seen many times. The chain has TRBV3-1 and TRBJ2-3; D is uncertain. V lost 2 bases to trimming and J lost 3 bases, with 9 bases between them. The CDR3 consists of 14 residues. The germline CDR1 and CDR2 sequences are LGHDT and YNNKEL (reference sequence). In DNA, the CDR3 is TGTGCCAGCAGCCAATACCCGTTGACAGATACGCAGTATTTT. Its translation: CASSQYPLTDTQYF.

At least ten counts were recorded for this clonotype. The chain recombines TRBV28 with TRBJ1-4, with 7 nucleotides matching TRBD1. Germline CDR1 MDHEN, CDR2 SYDVKM. V was pared by 6 bases and J by 8 bases, with 12 bases of the junction left unmatched. The CDR3 spans 15 residues. In DNA, the CDR3 is TGTGCCAGCAGCCGGCGCGGACAGGACGACGAAAAACTGTTTTTT. This gives the protein CASSRRGQDDEKLFF.

The chain links TRBV18 to TRBJ2-3; D unresolved. Germline V gene sequence: CDR1 KGHSH, CDR2 LQKENI. This CDR3 is 13 amino acids long. V was trimmed by 3 bases and J by 5 bases, leaving 9 bases between them. The CDR3 is CASSPSNGDTQYF. The CDR3 region has the DNA TGTGCCAGCTCACCCTCAAACGGAGATACGCAGTATTTT.

This clonotype came up many times. The chain combines TRBV6-4 with TRBJ2-3, with 8 bases aligning to TRBD2. The CDR3 runs 13 residues. The V gene end was trimmed by 5 bases and the J gene end by 7 bases; junction bases not matched to a gene: 5. CDR1 MRHNA and CDR2 SNTAGT come from the germline V gene. The CDR3 DNA follows: TGTGCCAGCAGTCGGGGGGGGGATAATACGCAGTATTTT. Translation: CASSRGGDNTQYF.

The sample holds a few counts of this clonotype. The J gene is TRBJ1-5, the V gene TRBV20-1; D possibly corresponds to TRBD1 (5 bases). Germline CDR1 reads DFQATT; CDR2 reads SNEGSKA (reference sequence). The V gene lost 0 bases and the J gene lost 1 base, with 16 bases spanning the gap. The length of the CDR3 is 17 residues. CDR3 region: CSARDPGGKGSNQPQHF. The CDR3 nucleotides are TGCAGTGCTAGAGATCCGGGGGGGAAAGGAAGCAATCAGCCCCAGCATTTT.

This clonotype has a count of ten or more. This chain uses TRBV19 with TRBJ2-1; D possibly corresponds to TRBD2 (6 bases). V was pared by 6 bases and J by 0 bases, with 9 bases between. Germline lookup yields CDR1 LNHDA and CDR2 SQIVND (reference sequence). The CDR3 loop spans 14 amino acids. CDR3 protein: CASSGGPSYNEQFF. The CDR3 DNA sequence: TGTGCCAGTAGCGGGGGTCCCTCCTACAATGAGCAGTTCTTC.

The table lists this clonotype with many counts. The CDR3: CASSYRGGTGKWGTEAFF. CDR3 nucleotide sequence: TGTGCCAGCAGTTACCGGGGAGGGACAGGAAAATGGGGCACTGAAGCTTTCTTT. V usage is TRBV6-2 or TRBV6-3 and J usage is TRBJ1-1; 8 bases map to TRBD1. Unmatched junction bases numbered 15, after V lost 2 bases and J lost 4 bases. Germline V lookup: CDR1 MNHEY, CDR2 SVGEGT. CDR3 length equals 18 residues.

The chain uses TRBV12-3 or TRBV12-4 and TRBJ1-2, with 9 bases fitting TRBD1. Unmatched junction bases numbered 7, after V lost 4 bases and J lost 4 bases. This CDR3 comprises 15 residues. As DNA, the CDR3 is TGTGCCAGCAGTTCCGTGGACAGGGGCCCCTATGGCTACACCTTC. This gives the protein CASSSVDRGPYGYTF.

This clonotype was observed many times. This chain connects TRBV10-3 to TRBJ1-2; TRBD1 aligns across 11 bases. Germline CDR1 is ENHRY and CDR2 is SYGVKD. The CDR3 has 16 residues. The V gene end was trimmed by 3 bases and the J gene end by 3 bases; junction bases not matched to a gene: 6. The chain's CDR3 is CAISEGQGAHHYGYTF. In nucleotides, the CDR3 is TGTGCCATCAGTGAAGGACAGGGGGCACACCACTATGGCTACACCTTC.

This chain links TRBV7-9 with TRBJ1-2; 9 nucleotides align to TRBD1. V shed 6 bases and J 6 bases; nucleotides not matched to a gene: 11. Germline V CDR1 and CDR2: SEHNR, FQNEAQ (reference sequence). The CDR3 is made up of 15 amino acids. CDR3 sequence (DNA): TGTGCCAGCAGATCCGCCCGGGACAGGGAGGATGGCTACACCTTC. This sequence encodes CASRSARDREDGYTF.

V and J are TRBV7-2 and TRBJ1-3; D is uncertain. Trimming removed 1 base from V and 3 bases from J, with 10 bases in between. CDR3 length: 15 amino acids. Germline CDR1 SGHTA, CDR2 FQGNSA. The CDR3 nucleotides read TGTGCCAGCAGCTTAGGAAGGGTCTTTGGAAACACCATATATTTT. Translated, it gives CASSLGRVFGNTIYF. Drawing the rest from reference TRBV7-2 and TRBJ1-3, the complete variable domain is GAGVSQSPSNKVTEKGKDVELRCDPISGHTALYWYRQSLGQGLEFLIYFQGNSAPDKSGLPSDRFSAERTGGSVSTLTIQRTQQEDSAVYLCASSLGRVFGNTIYFGEGSWLTVV.

This clonotype has more than one count but fewer than ten. The chain combines TRBV10-3 with TRBJ2-3, with D unresolved. The germline V gene encodes CDR1 ENHRY and CDR2 SYGVKD. With 4 bases removed from V and 2 bases from J, the gap between germline ends came to 4 bases. CDR3 length equals 12 residues. In DNA, the CDR3 is TGTGCCATCAGTGGCGCCACAGATACGCAGTATTTT. This gives the protein CAISGATDTQYF.

The sample holds many counts of this clonotype. This chain uses TRBV3-1 with TRBJ2-5; no clear D gene. The CDR3 totals 14 residues. Germline CDR1 is LGHDT and CDR2 is YNNKEL (reference sequence). V was cut by 0 bases and J by 3 bases, with 8 bases left in between. The CDR3 loop is CASSQDVREETQYF. The CDR3 bases are TGTGCCAGCAGCCAAGACGTCCGGGAAGAGACCCAGTACTTC.

With regard to this clonotype: The germline gene is not matched at one end of the junction; a read error may be the cause. The rearrangement joins TRBV4-2 to TRBJ1-1, with 10 nucleotides matching TRBD1. The CDR3 is made up of 17 amino acids. Germline-derived CDR1 and CDR2 are LGHNA and YNFKEQ. For the CDR3, the DNA is TGTGCCAACAGCCAATATGTCGGGACAGGGGTCGGCGCTGAAGCTTTCTTT. Translated, it gives CANSQYVGTGVGAEAFF.

The chain has TRBV6-2 or TRBV6-3 and TRBJ2-3; TRBD2 might be the D (5 bases). Germline lookup yields CDR1 MNHEY and CDR2 SVGEGT. Trimming removed 6 bases from V and 2 bases from J, with 9 bases in between. This CDR3 has 13 amino acids. The CDR3 sequence: CASRSGNTDTQYF. The CDR3 DNA sequence: TGTGCCAGCAGAAGCGGAAACACAGATACGCAGTATTTT.

The J gene is TRBJ1-2, the V gene TRBV7-8, with TRBD1 matching over 7 bases. Trimming at V came to 3 bases and at J to 10 bases, leaving 5 bases not matched to a gene. This CDR3 is 12 amino acids long. CDR1 SGHVS and CDR2 FQNEAQ come from the germline V gene. CDR3 sequence: CASSFNRGLYTF. The CDR3 DNA reads TGTGCCAGCAGCTTCAACAGGGGACTCTACACCTTC. Using reference TRBV7-8 and TRBJ1-2 for the parts outside the CDR3, the full variable domain is GAGVSQSPRYKVAKRGQDVALRCDPISGHVSLFWYQQALGQGPEFLTYFQNEAQLDKSGLPSDRFFAERPEGSVSTLKIQRTQQEDSAVYLCASSFNRGLYTFGSGTRLTVV.

The V gene is TRBV19, the J gene TRBJ2-5; D possibly uses TRBD1 or TRBD2 (5 bases each). Germline V gives CDR1 LNHDA, CDR2 SQIVND (reference sequence). Trimming left V 5 bases short and J 2 bases short, with 18 bases between. The CDR3 extends over 16 amino acids. The CDR3 protein is CASSLNTGQHQETQYF. In nucleotides, the CDR3 is TGTGCCAGTAGTCTAAACACGGGGCAGCATCAAGAGACCCAGTACTTC.

J is TRBJ2-3 and V is TRBV9, with a possible D match to TRBD1 (5 bases). CDR3 length: 16 residues. Germline V gene sequence: CDR1 SGDLS, CDR2 YYNGEE. Deletions cut 4 bases from V and 3 bases from J, with 18 bases between. The CDR3 sequence: CASSPISLRATDTQYF. In DNA form, the CDR3 reads TGTGCCAGCAGCCCAATATCCCTCAGGGCGACAGATACGCAGTATTTT.

Concerning this clonotype itself: This clone may be a read error of a much larger clone one base away. The chain couples TRBV5-5 to TRBJ1-5; no definite D call. Looked up from germline, CDR1 is SGHKS and CDR2 is YYEKEE (reference sequence). This CDR3 comprises 14 residues. The chain's CDR3 is CASSSSAVGQPQNF. The CDR3 nucleotides are TGTGCCAGCAGCTCCTCGGCAGTAGGTCAGCCCCAGAATTTT.